This T cell receptor (beta chain) was obtained from a study of blood T cells in healthy people across ages. As concerns this clonotype: Its antigen is still unknown.

The authors ran a second PCR of about 6 to 11 cycles using a sample-barcoded 5' primer and a J-beta primer mix. The template-switch adaptor, which had 12 random nucleotides, put a tag on each cDNA molecule. TCRdb processed the 5' RACE reads anew with MiXCR; each CDR3 protein has one entry. The sample holds some 1.5 million distinct CDR3 sequences, approximately 43% seen once. Study results and limitations: It was not known whether donors were CMV positive (a possible confounder of expanded clonotype changes).

The receptor's source is a woman between 18 and 30 years old in good health. The source material was blood.

The CDR3 DNA follows: TGTGCCAGCAACTTCCTAGCGGGAGGCTGCGAGCAGTACTTC. Protein product: CASNFLAGGCEQYF. This sequence joins TRBV6-2 or TRBV6-3 and TRBJ2-7; the match to TRBD2 covers 11 bases. The CDR3 totals 14 residues. J was trimmed by 6 bases and V by 7 bases; bases with no gene match: 8. Per the germline V gene, CDR1 is MNHEY and CDR2 is SVGEGT.